The sequence of this T cell receptor (beta chain) was determined in a study of shared clonotypes between healthy human individuals. Sequencing was performed with immunoSEQ multiplex PCR; in TCRdb, only in-frame clones are kept and a portion is missing. The data show roughly 570,000 clones, roughly 98% seen once. CD45RO-negative CD8 cells positively selected for CCR7 made up the naive population, which excluded terminally differentiated effector memory CD45RA+ cells. About this clone: Its matching antigen is unknown.

Whole-study findings and limits: Donors were few, which limited the genetic and exposure-history diversity represented.

CDR1 and CDR2 from the germline V gene are SQVTM and ANQGSEA. The length of the CDR3 is 15 residues. Germline trimming cut 2 bases from V and 4 bases from J; bases unmatched to any gene: 8. Material for sequencing was naive CD8+ T cells sorted from blood. The gene calls are TRBV29-1 and TRBJ2-3; 8 bases match TRBD2. This receptor was taken from a man aged 25-40 years in good health. As DNA, the CDR3 is TGCAGCGTTGAACTAGCGGGTAGCGGCTCAGATACGCAGTATTTT. It is translated as CSVELAGSGSDTQYF.